This TCR beta chain derives from a study of control samples from healthy donors and cancer patients. Profiling relied on immunoSEQ multiplex PCR, and the TCRdb table lists in-frame clones only, not all of them. The sample has some 130,000 clones, about 87% seen once. V lost 1 base and J 2 bases, leaving 14 bases between the germline ends. CDR3 length: 16 amino acids. Germline loops: CDR1 SGHVS, CDR2 FNYEAQ. This TCR was sampled from a man aged 35 to 55 in good health. Source material: blood. The chain couples TRBV7-6 to TRBJ2-5; TRBD1 is a possible D gene (5 bases). The CDR3 protein is CASSLVRVQGQETQYF. The CDR3 coding sequence is TGTGCCAGCAGCTTAGTTCGGGTCCAGGGTCAAGAGACCCAGTACTTC.